This T cell receptor beta chain is from a study of blood T cell repertoires in COVID-19. About the research overall: The origin of the acute and convalescent COVID-19 samples was the United States, Italy and Spain. Sources were T cells, B-cell-depleted T cells, or PBMCs; the material itself was cDNA or gDNA.

The germline V gene has CDR1 SNHLY and CDR2 FYNNEI. The junction had 9 bases not matched to a gene; V was cut back by 3 bases and J by 0 bases. The CDR3 extends over 18 amino acids. The authors' processing: The assay estimated nucleated cells by amplifying reference gene primers. The method was immunoSEQ multiplex PCR; TCRdb's version includes in-frame clones alone and lacks a portion of them. The DNA was the basis for D and trimming; V, J and clone size are from that table. The sample includes more than 13,000 clones, 84% of them seen just once. In its sample, this clone was seen a few times. The TCR was taken from a man aged 50-59 years with active COVID-19. The rearrangement links TRBV2 to TRBJ2-2; 8 bases line up with TRBD2. The material sequenced was peripheral blood. Here the CDR3 reads CASSDAMLAGSNTGELFF. CDR3 bases: TGTGCCAGCAGTGACGCTATGCTAGCGGGCTCGAACACCGGGGAGCTGTTTTTT. Full variable domain (rest looked up from reference TRBV2 and TRBJ2-2): EPEVTQTPSHQVTQMGQEVILRCVPISNHLYFYWYRQILGQKVEFLVSFYNNEISEKSEIFDDQFSVERPDGSNFTLKIRSTKLEDSAMYFCASSDAMLAGSNTGELFFGEGSRLTVL.